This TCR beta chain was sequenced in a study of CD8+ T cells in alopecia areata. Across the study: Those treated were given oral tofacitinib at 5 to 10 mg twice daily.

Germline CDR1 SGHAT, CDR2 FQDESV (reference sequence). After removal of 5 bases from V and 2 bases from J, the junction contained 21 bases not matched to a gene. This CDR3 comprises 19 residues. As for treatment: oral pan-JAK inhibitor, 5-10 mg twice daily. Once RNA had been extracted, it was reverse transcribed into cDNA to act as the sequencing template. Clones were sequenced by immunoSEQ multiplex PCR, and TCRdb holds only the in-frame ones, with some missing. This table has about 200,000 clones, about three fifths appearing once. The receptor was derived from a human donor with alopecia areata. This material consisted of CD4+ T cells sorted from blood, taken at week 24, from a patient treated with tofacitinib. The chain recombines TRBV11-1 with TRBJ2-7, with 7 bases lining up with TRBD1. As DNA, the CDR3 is TGTGCCAGCAGCGCTTCCTACAGGGGTCCTCTCCATTATCCCTACGAGCAGTACTTC. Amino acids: CASSASYRGPLHYPYEQYF.